The present TCR beta chain was sequenced within a study of T cells after yellow fever vaccination. Study-wide context: Each low-cell-number fraction was prepared by means of SMART-Seq v4 Ultra Low Input. General study findings and limits: Abundant bulk-population clonotypes could contaminate the FACS-sorted repertoires. Most clones from primary vaccination resurfaced after the booster (roughly 96% CD4, approximately 88% CD8).

Remarks on this clonotype: As yet, its antigen is unknown.

CDR1 is SGHAT, CDR2 FQNNGV, per germline. The V gene lost 8 bases and the J gene lost 7 bases, with 9 bases spanning the gap. CDR3 length equals 12 residues. TCRdb re-analysed the 5' RACE reads in MiXCR, keeping a single row per CDR3 protein. The top ten clones hold about 16% of a sample with approximately 600,000 distinct CDR3 sequences, approximately 13% of them seen once. The clonotype comes from a young man who received the YFV17D yellow fever vaccine. The genes are TRBV11-2 and TRBJ1-6, with a tentative D call TRBD1 (5 bases). The starting material was PBMCs, obtained on the day of the yellow fever booster vaccination. The CDR3 nucleotides are TGTGCCAGCGGGGGTGGCAATTCACCCCTCCACTTT. Translated: CASGGGNSPLHF.